These T cell receptor beta chains were read from a single sample in a study of blood T cell repertoires in COVID-19. Clones were sequenced by immunoSEQ multiplex PCR, and TCRdb holds only the in-frame ones, with some missing. This table holds roughly 70,000 clones, around 70% found once. The sample consisted of peripheral blood. The receptors were sampled from a man aged 55 to 70 with acute or convalescent COVID-19. CDR3s include the opening cysteine and the closing phenylalanine or tryptophan. A D gene is named only where the DNA matches it firmly. Clone size appears in some rows only: once, few, many, or a class for an expanded clone.

v_call	j_call	d_call	clone_size	cdr3_aa	cdr3_nt
TRBV2	TRBJ2-3	NA	NA	CASSGTSGSDTQYF	TGTGCCAGCAGTGGTACTTCAGGGTCAGATACGCAGTATTTT
TRBV18	TRBJ2-1	TRBD2	NA	CASSPFTSGSMNEQFF	TGTGCCAGCTCACCATTCACTAGCGGGAGTATGAATGAGCAGTTCTTC
TRBV12-3/TRBV12-4	TRBJ2-7	TRBD2	NA	CASTKTSAYEQYF	TGTGCCAGCACCAAGACTAGCGCCTACGAGCAGTACTTC
TRBV5-1	TRBJ1-3	NA	few	CAGRKIRGSGNTIYF	TGCGCCGGTAGGAAAATAAGGGGCTCTGGAAACACCATATATTTT
TRBV12-5	TRBJ1-4	NA	few	CASGSEEGPLGKLFF	TGTGCTAGTGGTTCAGAGGAGGGACCCCTCGGGAAACTGTTTTTT
TRBV9	TRBJ1-2	TRBD1	NA	CASSGSGGYYGYTF	TGTGCCAGCAGCGGATCAGGGGGTTACTATGGCTACACCTTC
TRBV7-9	TRBJ2-2	NA	NA	CASSPGGSNTGELFF	TGTGCCAGCAGCCCCGGGGGATCGAACACCGGGGAGCTGTTTTTT
TRBV19	TRBJ1-4	NA	few	CASTPSGSQGEKLFF	TGTGCCAGTACTCCCTCGGGATCCCAGGGGGAAAAACTGTTTTTT
TRBV7-2	TRBJ2-5	TRBD1	NA	CASSSKTGGETQYF	TGTGCCAGCAGCTCAAAGACAGGGGGGGAGACCCAGTACTTC
TRBV3-1/TRBV3-2	TRBJ1-5	NA	NA	CASSQDINDRRPQHF	TGTGCCAGCAGCCAAGACATAAACGATCGGAGGCCCCAGCATTTT
TRBV7-3	TRBJ2-5	TRBD2	NA	CASSRQTSGGEETQYF	TGTGCCAGCAGCCGCCAGACTAGCGGGGGTGAAGAGACCCAGTACTTC
TRBV10-3	TRBJ2-1	TRBD2	once	CAISESSLAGVEQFF	TGTGCCATCAGTGAGTCGAGTCTAGCGGGGGTCGAGCAGTTCTTC
TRBV7-2	TRBJ2-2	NA	NA	CASSSTGNPNTGELFF	TGTGCCAGCAGCTCCACAGGGAATCCGAACACCGGGGAGCTGTTTTTT
TRBV5-4	TRBJ2-1	TRBD2	few	CASSLGRGNYNEQFF	TGTGCCAGCAGCTTGGGGCGGGGGAACTACAATGAGCAGTTCTTC
TRBV12-3/TRBV12-4	TRBJ2-3	TRBD1	NA	CASSTRQGDPQYF	TGTGCCAGCAGTACACGCCAGGGGGATCCGCAGTATTTT
TRBV11-2	TRBJ2-5	TRBD2	NA	CASSLALRLARKQETQYF	TGTGCCAGCAGCTTGGCCCTACGACTAGCGCGAAAACAAGAGACCCAGTACTTC
TRBV2	TRBJ1-5	NA	NA	CASSGGFRDQPQHF	TGTGCCAGCAGTGGAGGGTTCCGTGATCAGCCCCAGCATTTT
TRBV11-3	TRBJ2-3	TRBD2	NA	CASSSQSGGSTDTQYF	TGTGCCAGCAGCTCCCAAAGCGGGGGGAGCACAGATACGCAGTATTTT
TRBV9	TRBJ2-7	NA	NA	CASGRQGGDSSYEQYF	TGTGCCAGCGGAAGGCAGGGGGGTGACAGTTCCTACGAGCAGTACTTC
TRBV6-6	TRBJ2-3	NA	NA	CASALGGGDTQYF	TGTGCCAGCGCCCTCGGAGGAGGGGATACGCAGTATTTT
TRBV6-5	TRBJ2-5	TRBD1	few	CASSSRTGRETQYF	TGTGCCAGCAGTTCTCGGACAGGACGGGAGACCCAGTACTTC
TRBV7-6	TRBJ1-3	TRBD1	NA	CASSFRDRAGDTIYF	TGTGCCAGCAGCTTCAGGGACAGGGCCGGGGACACCATATATTTT
TRBV7-2	TRBJ2-1	TRBD2	medium-sized	CASSFSSGGAHNEQFF	TGTGCCAGCAGCTTTTCGAGCGGGGGGGCTCACAATGAGCAGTTCTTC
TRBV5-4	TRBJ2-7	TRBD2	NA	CASSLGGRRDEQYF	TGTGCCAGCAGCTTGGGCGGGAGAAGAGACGAGCAGTACTTC
TRBV9	TRBJ2-2	NA	NA	CASSVNRANGELFF	TGTGCCAGCAGCGTAAACAGGGCAAACGGGGAGCTGTTTTTT
TRBV7-2	TRBJ1-1	NA	NA	CASSKTGNTEAFF	TGTGCCAGCAGCAAGACAGGAAACACTGAAGCTTTCTTT
TRBV7-3	TRBJ2-3	TRBD1	once	CASSLNGQGVTDTQYF	TGTGCCAGCAGCTTAAATGGGCAGGGGGTCACAGATACGCAGTATTTT
TRBV6-5	TRBJ2-5	TRBD1	NA	CASSSNRGGETQYF	TGTGCCAGCAGTTCTAACAGGGGCGGGGAGACCCAGTACTTC
TRBV21-1	TRBJ1-2	NA	NA	CASSSYRQGPYSYGYTF	TGTGCCAGCAGCAGCTACCGACAGGGACCTTATAGCTATGGCTACACCTTC
TRBV25-1	TRBJ2-5	TRBD1	NA	CASSEDREGKTQYF	TGTGCCAGCAGTGAGGACAGGGAAGGAAAGACCCAGTACTTC
TRBV4-1	TRBJ1-4	NA	NA	CASSRREGNEKLFF	TGCGCCAGCAGCAGACGAGAGGGTAATGAAAAACTGTTTTTT
TRBV18	TRBJ1-5	NA	NA	CASSRDPTGLDRPQHF	TGTGCCAGCTCACGAGACCCGACAGGCCTCGACCGGCCCCAGCATTTT
TRBV19	TRBJ1-5	NA	NA	CASSIDEDGSNQPQHF	TGTGCCAGTAGTATAGATGAGGATGGAAGCAATCAGCCCCAGCATTTT
TRBV5-5	TRBJ2-5	NA	few	CASSQTFDRRGETQYF	TGTGCCAGCAGCCAGACTTTCGACAGGCGTGGAGAGACCCAGTACTTC
TRBV10-3	TRBJ2-3	TRBD2	NA	CAIRALAGFTDTQYF	TGTGCCATCAGGGCACTAGCGGGCTTCACAGATACGCAGTATTTT